The clone carrying this T cell receptor (beta chain) was seen more than once but under ten times. Its antigen is as yet unknown. This sample was included in a study of OX40 agonist ivuxolimab in advanced cancers. Background on the study: Ivuxolimab, an antibody acting as an agonist of OX40 (CD134), was used to treat patients. Prior anti-PD-1, anti-PD-L1 or anti-CTLA-4 therapy was allowed; 40% to 50% had some.

Sampling times: baseline, cycle 4 day 1, cycle 7 day 1. CDR3 length equals 14 residues. Germline V gene sequence: CDR1 MNHEY, CDR2 SMNVEV (reference sequence). The ends were cut back, 1 base at V and 5 bases at J, with 12 bases in the middle. Study findings and constraints: Clones of CD4+ and CD8+ blood T cells grew by week 6 at doses of 0.1 to 3.0 mg/kg.

Sequenced by immunoSEQ multiplex PCR; TCRdb stores in-frame clones only, minus some. The sample has 30,000 to 35,000 clones, roughly nine tenths seen once; the top ten hold 36%. Here the sequenced sample was CD4+ or CD8+ T cells sorted from blood, taken in a trial of the OX40 agonist ivuxolimab. This clonotype was sampled from an adult with an advanced solid tumor such as melanoma, head and neck, liver or kidney cancer. V gene TRBV27 combines with J gene TRBJ2-7; TRBD2 might be the D (6 bases). The CDR3, as DNA: TGTGCCAGCAGTTTATGGGGGACTGGCAACGAGCAGTACTTC. Protein product: CASSLWGTGNEQYF.